The 3 T cell receptor beta chains below all came from one sample that was sequenced in a study of CD8 T cells in ankylosing spondylitis (TCRdb year 2017). What the study reported, not specific to this receptor: Blood from ankylosing spondylitis patients appeared to be characterized by a TCR beta motif made up of several highly homologous amino acid variants.

Their antigens remain unidentified. The library was generated by 5' RACE. These reads were obtained on an Illumina HiSeq 2500. TCRdb took the public reads, trimmed them with fastp at Q25, ran MiXCR for clone calling and kept in-frame beta chains. Identical CDR3 protein sequences are pooled into one entry, listed with their most common genes and DNA. This sample is represented by just under 550,000 distinct CDR3 sequences; approximately 12% of them were singletons. Clones ranked in the top ten supply nearly 7% of the sample. Sequences were obtained from blood, either unsorted or a sorted T cell fraction (not recorded which). These TCRs come from a male donor with ankylosing spondylitis.

This sequence joins TRBV5-1 and TRBJ1-2, with a tentative D call TRBD1 (6 bases). The V gene's germline CDR1 is SGHRS and CDR2 YFSETQ. This CDR3 contains 13 residues. V shed 4 bases and J shed 8 bases, with 15 bases lying between them. Written as DNA, the CDR3 is TGCGCCAGCAGCCCCCGGAGCGGGGGCGGCTACACCTTC. It yields the protein CASSPRSGGGYTF.

V is TRBV20-1 and J is TRBJ1-5, with a possible D match to TRBD1 (6 bases). Germline loops: CDR1 DFQATT, CDR2 SNEGSKA (reference sequence). The CDR3 has 18 amino acids. Trimming removed 6 bases from V and 1 base from J, with 25 bases in between. The CDR3 DNA follows: TGCAGTGCCGCCGAGTGGGGGGCAGGGCGTAAAAGCAATCAGCCCCAGCATTTT. It specifies CSAAEWGAGRKSNQPQHF.

The chain has TRBV21-1 and TRBJ2-1; whether TRBD1, the table's D call, matches the DNA was not checked. TRBV21-1 is listed as a pseudogene. This CDR3 has 20 residues. The CDR3 DNA is TGTGCCAGCAGCAAAGAAATTTTCGAATTTAGGGACAGAACCTACAATGAGCAGTTCTTC. Translated: CASSKEIFEFRDRTYNEQFF.